This T cell receptor beta chain comes out of a study of blood T cells in healthy people across ages. Whole-study context: About one barcoded beta molecule was captured per two T cells (by template switching). Points from the study as a whole: It was not possible, with unsorted PBMCs, to conclusively compare naive and antigen-experienced cells. While age rose, TCR beta diversity per million T cells dropped in a roughly linear way. More naive CD4+ cells and higher diversity marked long-lived donors relative to aged donors.

About this clonotype: The antigen is undetermined.

The CDR3 spans 16 residues. The germline V gene encodes CDR1 SGHTA and CDR2 FQGTGA. The authors ran a second PCR of 7 to 11 cycles using a sample-barcoded 5' primer and a J-beta primer mix. TCRdb reprocessed the 5' RACE reads via MiXCR and lists one record per CDR3 protein. This table has approximately 800,000 distinct CDR3 sequences, 58% appearing once. The TCR originated in a man aged 25-45 years in good health. The material sequenced was blood. The chain joins TRBV7-3 to TRBJ2-4, with 10 bases matching TRBD1. The closer fit of TRBJ2-7 to the DNA end suggests the J call may be wrong. CDR3 coding DNA: TGTGCCAGCAGCGTCACCGGGACAGGGGTTCTCTACGAGCAGTACTTC. It codes for CASSVTGTGVLYEQYF.